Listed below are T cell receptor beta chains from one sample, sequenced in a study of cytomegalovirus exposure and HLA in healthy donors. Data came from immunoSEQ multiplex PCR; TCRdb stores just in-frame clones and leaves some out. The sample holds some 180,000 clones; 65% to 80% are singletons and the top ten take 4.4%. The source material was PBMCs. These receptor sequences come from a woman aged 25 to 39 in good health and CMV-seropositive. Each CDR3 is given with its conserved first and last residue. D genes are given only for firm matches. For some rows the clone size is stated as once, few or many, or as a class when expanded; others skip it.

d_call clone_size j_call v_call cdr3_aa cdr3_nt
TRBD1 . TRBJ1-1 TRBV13 CASSPIHRGPEAFF TGTGCCAGCAGCCCGATTCACAGGGGGCCTGAAGCTTTCTTT
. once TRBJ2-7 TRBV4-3 CASSQDLQGWSYEQYF TGCGCCAGCAGCCAAGATCTCCAGGGCTGGTCCTACGAGCAGTACTTC
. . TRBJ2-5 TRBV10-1 CASSESTEETQYF TGCGCCAGCAGTGAGTCTACGGAGGAGACCCAGTACTTC
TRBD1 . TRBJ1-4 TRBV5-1 CASSSGTGDEKLFF TGCGCCAGCAGTTCCGGGACAGGGGACGAAAAACTGTTTTTT
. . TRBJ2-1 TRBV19 CASSPLASSYNEQFF TGTGCCAGTAGTCCACTAGCCTCCTCCTACAATGAGCAGTTCTTC
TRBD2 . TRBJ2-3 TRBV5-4 CASSPGTSGGAWDTQYF TGTGCCAGCAGCCCCGGGACTAGCGGGGGGGCGTGGGATACGCAGTATTTT
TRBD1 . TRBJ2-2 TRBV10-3 CAIKGQADTGELFF TGTGCCATCAAGGGACAGGCCGACACCGGGGAGCTGTTTTTT
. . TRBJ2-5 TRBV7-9 CASSLVGAHYQETQYF TGTGCCAGCAGCTTAGTGGGGGCCCACTACCAAGAGACCCAGTACTTC
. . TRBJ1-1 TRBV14 CASSQGDIRGTEAFF TGTGCCAGCAGCCAAGGGGACATCCGGGGCACTGAAGCTTTCTTT
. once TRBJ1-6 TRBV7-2 CASSLEADHSPLHF TGTGCCAGCAGCTTAGAGGCGGATCATTCACCCCTCCACTTT
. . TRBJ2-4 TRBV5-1 CASSNGEGGIQYF TGCGCCAGCAGCAATGGGGAAGGGGGCATTCAGTACTTC
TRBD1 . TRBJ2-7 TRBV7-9 CASSLVQGASWEQYF TGTGCCAGCAGCTTAGTACAGGGGGCTTCATGGGAGCAGTACTTC
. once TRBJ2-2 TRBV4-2 CASSRRSGSAGELFF TGTGCCAGCAGCCGCCGAAGCGGGTCGGCCGGGGAGCTGTTTTTT
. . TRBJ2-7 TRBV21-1 CAVLESRAYEQYF TGTGCCGTCCTCGAGTCCAGGGCCTACGAGCAGTACTTC
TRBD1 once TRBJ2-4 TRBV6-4 CASSEETGGNIQYF TGTGCCAGCAGTGAGGAAACAGGGGGGAACATTCAGTACTTC
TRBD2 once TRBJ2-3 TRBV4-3 CASSQGTSHETDTQYF TGCGCCAGCAGCCAAGGGACTAGCCACGAGACAGATACGCAGTATTTT
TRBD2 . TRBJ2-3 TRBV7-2 CASSDSERGGSTDTQYF TGTGCCAGCAGCGACTCGGAGCGGGGGGGCTCCACAGATACGCAGTATTTT
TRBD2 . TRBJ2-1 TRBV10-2 CASSLAGDNEQFF TGCGCCAGCAGCCTAGCGGGGGATAATGAGCAGTTCTTC
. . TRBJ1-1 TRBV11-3 CATQPRDATEAFF TGTGCCACCCAACCGCGGGACGCCACTGAAGCTTTCTTT
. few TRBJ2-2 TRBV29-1 CSVNEGALNTGELFF TGCAGCGTTAATGAAGGGGCGTTAAATACCGGGGAGCTGTTTTTT